Below, 23 T cell receptor beta chains from the same sample are listed, as sequenced in a study of cytomegalovirus exposure and HLA in healthy donors. The table came from immunoSEQ multiplex PCR; TCRdb's copy has only in-frame clones and leaves some out. The sample lists about 140,000 clones; roughly 93% were seen once. What was sequenced was PBMCs. These receptors were collected from a man aged 18 to 30 in good health and CMV-seropositive.

The chain links TRBV19 to TRBJ2-3; TRBD1 aligns across 10 bases. The trim removed 4 bases at V and 1 base at J, leaving 8 bases unmatched. This CDR3 region has 17 residues. Germline CDR1 is LNHDA and CDR2 is SQIVND (reference sequence). The CDR3 sequence: CASSTPPGQGGTDTQYF. The CDR3 DNA reads as TGTGCCAGTAGTACCCCCCCCGGACAGGGGGGCACAGATACGCAGTATTTT.

This chain uses TRBV5-4 with TRBJ1-1; D gene ambiguous. CDR3 size: 17 residues. The germline CDR1 and CDR2 sequences are SGHNT and YYREEE (reference sequence). Trimming shortened V by 0 bases and J by 0 bases, and 15 bases separated the two germline ends. Here the CDR3 DNA reads TGTGCCAGCAGCTTGGCCCAGTTTGGCAGGCTGAACACTGAAGCTTTCTTT. It specifies CASSLAQFGRLNTEAFF. Full variable domain (missing parts from reference TRBV5-4 and TRBJ1-1): ETGVTQSPTHLIKTRGQQVTLRCSSQSGHNTVSWYQQALGQGPQFIFQYYREEENGRGNFPPRFSGLQFPNYSSELNVNALELDDSALYLCASSLAQFGRLNTEAFFGQGTRLTVV.

The chain joins TRBV7-3 to TRBJ1-1; 9 nucleotides match TRBD1. This CDR3 region has 13 residues. Trimming took 6 bases from V and 1 from J; bases not matched to a gene: 0. CDR1 and CDR2 from the germline V gene are SGHTA and FQGTGA. The CDR3: CASRDRGNTEAFF. The CDR3 region has the DNA TGTGCCAGCAGGGACAGGGGGAACACTGAAGCTTTCTTT.

V and J are TRBV7-9 and TRBJ2-7; TRBD1 agrees at 7 bases. The trim removed 1 base at V and 2 bases at J, leaving 2 bases unmatched. Per germline, CDR1 SEHNR and CDR2 FQNEAQ (reference sequence). This CDR3 is built from 14 residues. The CDR3 reads CASSLGDRPYEQYF. The CDR3 coding sequence is TGTGCCAGCAGCTTAGGGGACAGACCCTACGAGCAGTACTTC.

This clone was detected only a few times. This chain joins TRBV2 and TRBJ2-7; TRBD1 agrees at 9 bases. The ends lost 6 bases at V and 6 bases at J; junction bases unmatched: 18. From germline, CDR1 is SNHLY and CDR2 FYNNEI. This CDR3 contains 17 residues. The CDR3 sequence is CASRSSFLRDRASEQYF. The CDR3 nucleotides are TGTGCCAGCAGAAGCAGCTTTCTCCGGGACAGGGCAAGCGAGCAGTACTTC.

The gene calls are TRBV28 and TRBJ1-4; 7 bases align to TRBD1. Germline V gene lookup returns CDR1 MDHEN and CDR2 SYDVKM. This CDR3 region has 14 residues. V shed 7 bases, J shed 8 bases, and the junction held 10 bases outside the gene matches. The CDR3 protein is CASKTGFMTEKLFF. The CDR3 bases are TGTGCCAGCAAGACAGGGTTCATGACCGAAAAACTGTTTTTT.

V is TRBV27 and J is TRBJ1-5, with a tentative D call TRBD1 (6 bases). Trimming stripped 1 base from V and 3 bases from J, with 10 bases between. Germline V gene lookup returns CDR1 MNHEY and CDR2 SMNVEV (reference sequence). The CDR3 has 15 amino acids. CDR3 residues: CASSLWGQNNQPQHF. The CDR3 DNA follows: TGTGCCAGCAGTTTATGGGGGCAGAACAATCAGCCCCAGCATTTT.

V and J are TRBV19 and TRBJ2-1; 10 bases agree with TRBD2. The CDR3 runs 17 residues. J was trimmed by 4 bases and V by 3 bases; bases with no gene match: 9. The germline CDR1 and CDR2 sequences are LNHDA and SQIVND (reference sequence). This CDR3 reads CASSISLAGVGYNEQFF. Written as DNA, the CDR3 is TGTGCCAGTAGTATCTCTCTAGCGGGAGTGGGGTACAATGAGCAGTTCTTC.

This clone was observed a single time. The chain joins TRBV5-1 to TRBJ1-2, with 7 bases aligning to TRBD1. The CDR3 runs 17 residues. Germline lookup yields CDR1 SGHRS and CDR2 YFSETQ. V lost 0 bases to trimming and J lost 7 bases; unmatched junction nucleotides: 15. The CDR3 spells CASSLAYPSGTATGYTF. The CDR3 coding sequence is TGCGCCAGCAGCTTGGCCTACCCGTCCGGGACAGCTACTGGCTACACCTTC.

The rearrangement joins TRBV6-5 to TRBJ2-3, with D possibly matching TRBD1 (6 bases). The CDR3 length is 15 residues. The V and J ends lost 0 bases and 4 bases respectively, with 11 bases between them. The germline CDR1 and CDR2 sequences are MNHEY and SVGAGI. The CDR3 DNA sequence: TGTGCCAGCAGTTACTCGGCAGGGGTAGCAGATACGCAGTATTTT. It specifies CASSYSAGVADTQYF.

This chain connects TRBV5-1 to TRBJ2-7; D may be TRBD2 (6 bases). Between the trimmed V and J ends, which lost 1 base and 6 bases, there was a span of 17 bases. The CDR3 runs to 15 residues. Germline V gives CDR1 SGHRS, CDR2 YFSETQ. The CDR3 nucleotides read TGCGCCAGCAGCTTGCTCACGGGTCTCGGGGGCGAGCAGTACTTC. Protein sequence: CASSLLTGLGGEQYF.

CDR3 in DNA: TGTGCCAGCAGCGGGAGGGGCGGTAACTGGGAATATGGCTACACCTTC. Translating gives CASSGRGGNWEYGYTF. The rearrangement links TRBV27 to TRBJ1-2, with a tentative D call TRBD1 (5 bases). This CDR3 region has 16 residues. Germline V gene sequence: CDR1 MNHEY, CDR2 SMNVEV (reference sequence). Trimming stripped 6 bases from V and 5 bases from J, with 22 bases between.

This chain links TRBV2 with TRBJ2-5; perhaps TRBD1 as D (5 bases). With 5 bases removed from V and 0 bases from J, the gap between germline ends came to 10 bases. CDR1 and CDR2 from the germline V gene are SNHLY and FYNNEI. This CDR3 comprises 14 residues. The CDR3 DNA sequence: TGTGCCAGCAGTCCCGGACAAGACCAAGAGACCCAGTACTTC. This codes for CASSPGQDQETQYF.

V and J are TRBV9 and TRBJ1-3, with D tentatively TRBD1 (6 bases). V dropped 4 bases and J dropped 1 base, with 9 bases sitting between them. The CDR3 extends over 14 amino acids. Germline assignment: CDR1 SGDLS and CDR2 YYNGEE. The CDR3, as DNA: TGTGCCAGCAGCAAAACAGGGTCTGGAAACACCATATATTTT. This translates into CASSKTGSGNTIYF.

The chain recombines TRBV5-1 with TRBJ1-3, with no clear D. The CDR3 length is 14 residues. Germline assignment: CDR1 SGHRS and CDR2 YFSETQ. V was pared by 8 bases and J by 0 bases, with 12 bases between. For the CDR3, the DNA is TGCGCCAGTAGAAACAGTCACTCTGGAAACACCATATATTTT. Translating it yields CASRNSHSGNTIYF.

The chain has TRBV18 and TRBJ1-1, with a possible D match to TRBD1 (6 bases). CDR1 KGHSH and CDR2 LQKENI come from the germline V gene. The CDR3 contains 16 residues. V was cut by 8 bases and J by 3 bases, with 22 bases left in between. CDR3: CASAPGGFKGDTEAFF. DNA of the CDR3: TGTGCCAGCGCCCCGGGGGGCTTCAAGGGGGACACTGAAGCTTTCTTT.

This chain joins TRBV5-1 and TRBJ2-1, with a weak D call TRBD2 (5 bases). CDR1 is SGHRS, CDR2 YFSETQ, per germline. This CDR3 has 15 amino acids. The germline V and J ends were trimmed by 2 bases and 4 bases, with 13 bases remaining between them. As DNA, the CDR3 is TGCGCCAGCAGCTTAGGTGGGAGTGGGTACAATGAGCAGTTCTTC. It codes for CASSLGGSGYNEQFF.

The chain employs TRBV7-3 and TRBJ2-1; D gene ambiguous. The CDR3 extends over 16 amino acids. The V gene lost 1 base and the J gene lost 0 bases, with 10 bases spanning the gap. Germline CDR1 SGHTA, CDR2 FQGTGA. DNA for the CDR3: TGTGCCAGCAGCTTAAGCGGTGGAAGCTCCTACAATGAGCAGTTCTTC. Amino acids: CASSLSGGSSYNEQFF.

The chain recombines TRBV28 with TRBJ2-1, with 9 bases that match TRBD1. Germline V lookup: CDR1 MDHEN, CDR2 SYDVKM. The CDR3 covers 15 residues. Trimming took 5 bases from V and 3 from J; bases not matched to a gene: 5. CDR3 sequence reads: CASSPGTGRYNEQFF. The DNA of the CDR3 is TGTGCCAGCAGTCCTGGGACAGGGCGCTACAATGAGCAGTTCTTC.

The chain uses TRBV2 and TRBJ1-6, with 7 bases lining up with TRBD1. Germline values: CDR1 SNHLY, CDR2 FYNNEI. The CDR3 loop spans 16 amino acids. V lost 1 base to trimming and J lost 6 bases; unmatched junction nucleotides: 6. As DNA, the CDR3 is TGTGCCAGCAGTGAAGACAGACAGGGAACTAATTCACCCCTCCACTTT. It specifies CASSEDRQGTNSPLHF.

The chain recombines TRBV6-6 with TRBJ2-7, with TRBD1 matching 11 bases. The CDR3 consists of 15 residues. The germline V gene encodes CDR1 MNHNY and CDR2 SVGAGI (reference sequence). V gave up 6 bases and J gave up 6 bases; unmatched junction bases: 10. The CDR3 region is CASSQDRGLRGEQYF. The CDR3, as DNA: TGTGCCAGCAGCCAGGACAGGGGGCTACGGGGCGAGCAGTACTTC.

The V call is TRBV9, the J call TRBJ2-1, with TRBD2 matching 11 bases. This CDR3 region has 18 residues. Germline V gene data show CDR1 as SGDLS and CDR2 as YYNGEE. J was trimmed by 6 bases and V by 0 bases; bases with no gene match: 11. The CDR3 coding sequence is TGTGCCAGCAGCGTAGCCACTAGCGGGAGTAATCCGGGCAATGAGCAGTTCTTC. Encoded protein: CASSVATSGSNPGNEQFF.

The CDR3 DNA reads TGTGCCACCAGCAGACGCACAGGGTTCGAGCAGTACTTC. It is translated as CATSRRTGFEQYF. V and J are TRBV15 and TRBJ2-7, with TRBD1 as a possible D gene (6 bases). CDR3 length: 13 amino acids. V gave up 2 bases and J gave up 6 bases, with 11 bases separating them. Germline V gene lookup returns CDR1 LNHNV and CDR2 YYDKDF (reference sequence). Based on the CDR3 plus reference TRBV15 and TRBJ2-7, the full variable domain is DAMVIQNPRYQVTQFGKPVTLSCSQTLNHNVMYWYQQKSSQAPKLLFHYYDKDFNNEADTPDNFQSRRPNTSFCFLDIRSPGLGDTAMYLCATSRRTGFEQYFGPGTRLTVT.